Detailed here is one T cell receptor beta chain. An end of the junction differs from the germline gene, which may be a read error. This specimen belongs to a study of blood T cell repertoires in COVID-19. In the study overall: PBMCs, B-cell-depleted T cells, or T cells provided the cDNA or gDNA that made up the material.

Under the authors' procedure: Using reference gene primer amplification, nucleated cell counts were estimated. This table comes from immunoSEQ multiplex PCR, and its TCRdb copy is limited to in-frame clones, with some not included. D and trimming were read from the DNA, whereas the V and J calls and clone size are those reported in that table. The data contain some 160,000 clones, 80% of them singletons. This CDR3 is built from 16 residues. Germline CDR1 SSHAT, CDR2 FNYEAQ (reference sequence). This sequence joins TRBV7-7 and TRBJ2-2, with 10 bases lining up with TRBD2. Sequences were obtained from peripheral blood. The clonotype was recovered from a man aged 65-85 years with active or convalescent COVID-19. The CDR3 DNA follows: TGTGCTAGCAGCCCTTCTAGCGGGAGTGCGACCGGGGAGCTGTTTTTT. Encoded protein: CASSPSSGSATGELFF.